The 8 T cell receptor beta chains presented below share a single source sample, sequenced in a study of shared clonotypes between healthy human individuals. The table came from immunoSEQ multiplex PCR; TCRdb's copy has only in-frame clones and leaves some out. This table holds about 2 million clones, roughly 94% found once. CD45RO-negative, CCR7-positively selected cells formed the naive CD8 fraction, excluding terminally differentiated effector memory CD45RA+ cells. Specimen: naive CD8+ T cells sorted from blood. The receptors stem from a man aged 18 to 29 in good health.

Remarks on this clone: In the same sample, other DNA sequences code for this CDR3. The V gene is TRBV15, the J gene TRBJ1-5; D gene ambiguous. The germline V and J ends were trimmed by 0 bases and 7 bases, with 13 bases remaining between them. Germline CDR1 and CDR2: LNHNV and YYDKDF (reference sequence). The CDR3 runs to 15 residues. The CDR3 spells CATSRDLGVGQPQHF. The CDR3, as DNA: TGTGCCACCAGCAGAGATCTTGGGGTTGGACAGCCCCAGCATTTT.

The chain recombines TRBV28 with TRBJ1-2, with TRBD1 matching 8 bases. This CDR3 is built from 14 residues. J gave up 4 bases and V 8 bases, and 9 bases lay outside the gene matches. Germline V gene sequence: CDR1 MDHEN, CDR2 SYDVKM. CDR3 coding DNA: TGTGCCAGCGAAAGGACAGGGAGTTTCTATGGCTACACCTTC. Translated: CASERTGSFYGYTF.

The chain joins TRBV10-2 to TRBJ2-7; D is possibly TRBD2 (5 bases). Germline assignment: CDR1 WSHSY and CDR2 SAAADI. The CDR3 length is 17 residues. The V gene lost 1 base and the J gene lost 6 bases, with 22 bases spanning the gap. The DNA of the CDR3 is TGCGCCAGCAGTGAGTTCGAATCTGGGTTACATAGCGTCGAGCAGTACTTC. Translating gives CASSEFESGLHSVEQYF.

The chain carries TRBV4-1 and TRBJ1-1; D is unresolved. Trimming stripped 0 bases from V and 1 base from J, with 9 bases between. Germline V gene data show CDR1 as MGHRA and CDR2 as YSYEKL. This CDR3 region has 15 residues. CDR3: CASSQDPRQNTEAFF. CDR3 DNA: TGCGCCAGCAGCCAAGATCCACGGCAGAACACTGAAGCTTTCTTT.

The rearrangement links TRBV7-6 to TRBJ2-3, with TRBD2 matching 11 bases. The CDR3 loop spans 17 amino acids. Unmatched junction bases numbered 3, after V lost 1 base and J lost 0 bases. Germline V gene lookup returns CDR1 SGHVS and CDR2 FNYEAQ. As DNA, the CDR3 is TGTGCCAGCAGCTTAGTAGCGGGGGGGCGAAGCACAGATACGCAGTATTTT. Translation: CASSLVAGGRSTDTQYF.

The V gene is TRBV28, the J gene TRBJ2-5; TRBD2 matches 11 bases. V gave up 6 bases and J gave up 2 bases; unmatched junction bases: 8. CDR1 and CDR2 (germline): MDHEN, SYDVKM. CDR3 length: 16 residues. The CDR3 sequence is CASSPLAGGGQETQYF. In DNA form, the CDR3 reads TGTGCCAGCAGCCCTCTAGCGGGGGGAGGGCAAGAGACCCAGTACTTC.

The chain combines TRBV18 with TRBJ1-2; D perhaps matches TRBD1 (5 bases). Germline V gene sequence: CDR1 KGHSH, CDR2 LQKENI. Trimming removed 2 bases at V and 8 bases at J, with 12 bases between. The CDR3 spans 13 residues. CDR3 loop: CASSPSGTEGYTF. The CDR3 DNA is TGTGCCAGCTCACCATCAGGGACTGAAGGCTACACCTTC.

This rearrangement joins TRBV5-1 to TRBJ2-2; 9 bases line up with TRBD2. The CDR3 consists of 15 residues. Unmatched junction bases numbered 6, after V lost 4 bases and J lost 5 bases. Germline lookup yields CDR1 SGHRS and CDR2 YFSETQ. For the CDR3, the DNA is TGCGCCAGCAGCGACGGGACTAGCATAACCGGGGAGCTGTTTTTT. Amino acid sequence: CASSDGTSITGELFF.